This TCR beta chain was profiled in a study of Ad26.COV2.S vaccination and SARS-CoV-2 variants. In the study overall: Enrollment placed the donor in the COV1001 Ad26.COV2.S trial arm.

Data came from immunoSEQ multiplex PCR; TCRdb stores just in-frame clones and leaves some out. This table holds about 320,000 clones, about 86% found once. Regarding treatment: 19 received Ad26.COV2.S at low or high dose, single or two shots; about 5 received placebo; per-sample allocation not given. At day 63 after the first vaccine or placebo injection, samples were drawn. This CDR3 is 12 amino acids long. Germline V gives CDR1 MNHEY, CDR2 SMNVEV (reference sequence). The V end was cut by 2 bases, the J end by 8 bases, with 4 bases between. The receptor was isolated from a person between 18 and 60 years old who received the Ad26.COV2.S COVID-19 vaccine or a placebo. The chain recombines TRBV27 with TRBJ1-6; D unclear. The sequences come from peripheral blood, collected in a trial of Ad26.COV2.S vaccine versus placebo. This CDR3 is CASSLTDSPLHF. DNA for the CDR3: TGTGCCAGCAGTTTAACAGATTCACCCCTCCACTTT.